This passage covers 15 T cell receptor beta chains from one sample sequenced in a study of blood T cells in healthy people across ages. A second PCR of about 7 to 12 cycles used a sample-barcoded 5' primer and a J-beta primer mix. MiXCR was run by TCRdb on the 5' RACE reads, yielding one entry per CDR3 protein. The table records about 680,000 distinct CDR3 sequences, roughly 49% of them present only once. The sequencing sample was made of blood. These receptors came from a woman aged 55-69 years in good health.

This clonotype was counted once. The genes are TRBV28 and TRBJ1-2, with a tentative D call TRBD1 (5 bases). Germline V gene lookup returns CDR1 MDHEN and CDR2 SYDVKM. The CDR3 loop spans 14 amino acids. V lost 3 bases and J 2 bases, leaving 10 bases between the germline ends. This CDR3 reads CASSFGAENYGYTF. The CDR3 DNA is TGTGCCAGCAGTTTCGGGGCGGAAAACTATGGCTACACCTTC.

V usage is TRBV7-2 and J usage is TRBJ2-7; 7 positions agree with TRBD2. The CDR3 length is 15 residues. With 6 bases clipped from V and 2 bases from J, the junction kept 10 bases outside the gene matches. In germline, CDR1 is SGHTA, CDR2 FQGNSA. CDR3 in amino acids: CASRQSGLAAYEQYF. Here the CDR3 DNA reads TGTGCCAGCAGACAAAGCGGGCTAGCGGCCTACGAGCAGTACTTC.

This clonotype was found many times. The genes are TRBV9 and TRBJ2-3, with 8 nucleotides matching TRBD1. The trim removed 0 bases at V and 4 bases at J, leaving 7 bases unmatched. Germline-derived CDR1 and CDR2 are SGDLS and YYNGEE. The CDR3 contains 16 residues. The CDR3 here is CASSVETGELADTQYF. The CDR3 nucleotides are TGTGCCAGCAGCGTAGAGACAGGGGAATTGGCAGATACGCAGTATTTT. The variable domain in full, with the rest retrieved from reference TRBV9 and TRBJ2-3, is DSGVTQTPKHLITATGQRVTLRCSPRSGDLSVYWYQQSLDQGLQFLIQYYNGEERAKGNILERFSAQQFPDLHSELNLSSLELGDSALYFCASSVETGELADTQYFGPGTRLTVL.

This chain connects TRBV4-3 to TRBJ2-3; 13 bases are shared with TRBD2. V lost 3 bases and J lost 8; bases outside the gene matches: 8. Looked up from germline, CDR1 is LGHNA and CDR2 is YSLEER. This CDR3 is 16 amino acids long. CDR3 DNA sequence: TGCGCCAGCAGCCAGGGGATGGGACTAGCGGGAAGTACGCAGTATTTT. Protein: CASSQGMGLAGSTQYF.

Details on this clonotype: A single base separates this from a much larger clone, so it may be a read error. The chain joins TRBV7-2 to TRBJ2-4; TRBD1 or TRBD2 may be the D gene (5 bases each). The J call is doubtful: the DNA matches TRBJ2-7 better. The germline V gene has CDR1 SGHTA and CDR2 FQGNSA. This CDR3 has 14 amino acids. CDR3 DNA sequence: TGTGCCAGCAGCCGTGGGACCCTCTACCACGAGCAGTACTTC. Protein: CASSRGTLYHEQYF.

This clonotype was recorded many times. The rearrangement joins TRBV12-3 or TRBV12-4 to TRBJ2-7; D might be TRBD1 (6 bases). The V end was cut by 6 bases, the J end by 0 bases, with 9 bases between. The CDR3 length is 13 residues. CDR3 protein: CASSRQASYEQYF. Written as DNA, the CDR3 is TGTGCCAGCAGCCGACAGGCCTCCTACGAGCAGTACTTC.

This chain connects TRBV15 to TRBJ2-4, with 10 bases lining up with TRBD2. Unmatched junction bases numbered 8, after V lost 6 bases and J lost 0 bases. Germline loops: CDR1 LNHNV, CDR2 YYDKDF (reference sequence). The CDR3 has 17 amino acids. The CDR3 nucleotides read TGTGCCACCAGTAGGCTAGCGGGAGAGCTAGCCAAAAACATTCAGTACTTC. Translated: CATSRLAGELAKNIQYF.

This clonotype was counted at least ten times. This chain joins TRBV29-1 and TRBJ2-5, with D possibly matching TRBD2 (6 bases). This CDR3 has 11 residues. Germline CDR1 reads SQVTM; CDR2 reads ANQGSEA. Trimming removed 4 bases from V and 4 bases from J, with 7 bases in between. CDR3 coding DNA: TGCAGCGTTGGGAGGGGAGAGACCCAGTACTTC. This codes for CSVGRGETQYF.

CDR3 DNA: TGCGCCAGCAGCCGCAGGGGCCAAGAGACCCAGTACTTC. This sequence encodes CASSRRGQETQYF. This chain links TRBV5-1 with TRBJ2-5, with a possible D match to TRBD1 (6 bases). Trimming took off 4 bases at V and 1 base at J, with 8 bases between the two ends. The CDR3 consists of 13 residues. CDR1 is SGHRS, CDR2 YFSETQ, per germline.

This clonotype came up a few times. This chain connects TRBV7-3 to TRBJ1-1; 7 bases are shared with TRBD1. Germline CDR1 is SGHTA and CDR2 is FQGTGA. The CDR3 runs 15 residues. Germline trimming cut 3 bases from V and 0 bases from J; bases unmatched to any gene: 4. CDR3 loop: CASSLRQGMNTEAFF. Written as DNA, the CDR3 is TGTGCCAGCAGCTTGAGACAGGGCATGAACACTGAAGCTTTCTTT.

The sample holds many counts of this clonotype. The gene calls are TRBV11-1 and TRBJ2-6; D is unclear. Trimming left V 5 bases short and J 1 base short, with 9 bases between. The CDR3 loop spans 15 amino acids. Germline V CDR1 and CDR2: SGHAT, FQDESV (reference sequence). CDR3 nucleotide sequence: TGTGCCAGCAGCCTCCGAGCGTCTGGGGCCAACGTCCTGACTTTC. Translated, it gives CASSLRASGANVLTF. The whole variable domain, filled in from reference TRBV11-1 and TRBJ2-6, reads EAEVAQSPRYKITEKSQAVAFWCDPISGHATLYWYRQILGQGPELLVQFQDESVVDDSQLPKDRFSAERLKGVDSTLKIQPAELGDSAMYLCASSLRASGANVLTFGAGSRLTVL.

The gene calls are TRBV19 and TRBJ2-3; 8 positions match TRBD1. Losses at the gene ends were 7 bases for V and 2 bases for J; bases not matched to a gene: 5. Looked up from germline, CDR1 is LNHDA and CDR2 is SQIVND (reference sequence). CDR3 size: 14 residues. The CDR3 DNA reads as TGTGCCAGTAACGACAGGGGTACCACAGATACGCAGTATTTT. The encoded protein is CASNDRGTTDTQYF.

This clonotype was seen at least ten times. The V gene is TRBV7-2, the J gene TRBJ1-2; D uncertain. Germline-derived CDR1 and CDR2 are SGHTA and FQGNSA. Trimming removed 5 bases from V and 4 bases from J, with 17 bases in between. The CDR3 spans 15 residues. CDR3 region: CASSLSWMGPYGYTF. The CDR3 DNA is TGTGCCAGCAGCCTTAGCTGGATGGGTCCCTATGGCTACACCTTC.

The chain combines TRBV6-2 or TRBV6-3 with TRBJ1-2; D ambiguous. Germline CDR1 MNHEY, CDR2 SVGEGT. The CDR3 consists of 12 residues. V was clipped by 2 bases and J by 10 bases, with 11 bases between them. In nucleotides, the CDR3 is TGTGCCAGCAGTTACGAAGGAAGCTACTACACCTTC. Its translation is CASSYEGSYYTF.

This clonotype was found a few times. J is TRBJ2-7 and V is TRBV10-3; no clear D gene. Trimming stripped 4 bases from V and 1 base from J, with 17 bases between. CDR3 length equals 16 residues. Germline CDR1 is ENHRY and CDR2 is SYGVKD. As DNA, the CDR3 is TGTGCCATCAGTGGACCCTCCTTCTCCCTATCCTACGAGCAGTACTTC. It is translated as CAISGPSFSLSYEQYF.